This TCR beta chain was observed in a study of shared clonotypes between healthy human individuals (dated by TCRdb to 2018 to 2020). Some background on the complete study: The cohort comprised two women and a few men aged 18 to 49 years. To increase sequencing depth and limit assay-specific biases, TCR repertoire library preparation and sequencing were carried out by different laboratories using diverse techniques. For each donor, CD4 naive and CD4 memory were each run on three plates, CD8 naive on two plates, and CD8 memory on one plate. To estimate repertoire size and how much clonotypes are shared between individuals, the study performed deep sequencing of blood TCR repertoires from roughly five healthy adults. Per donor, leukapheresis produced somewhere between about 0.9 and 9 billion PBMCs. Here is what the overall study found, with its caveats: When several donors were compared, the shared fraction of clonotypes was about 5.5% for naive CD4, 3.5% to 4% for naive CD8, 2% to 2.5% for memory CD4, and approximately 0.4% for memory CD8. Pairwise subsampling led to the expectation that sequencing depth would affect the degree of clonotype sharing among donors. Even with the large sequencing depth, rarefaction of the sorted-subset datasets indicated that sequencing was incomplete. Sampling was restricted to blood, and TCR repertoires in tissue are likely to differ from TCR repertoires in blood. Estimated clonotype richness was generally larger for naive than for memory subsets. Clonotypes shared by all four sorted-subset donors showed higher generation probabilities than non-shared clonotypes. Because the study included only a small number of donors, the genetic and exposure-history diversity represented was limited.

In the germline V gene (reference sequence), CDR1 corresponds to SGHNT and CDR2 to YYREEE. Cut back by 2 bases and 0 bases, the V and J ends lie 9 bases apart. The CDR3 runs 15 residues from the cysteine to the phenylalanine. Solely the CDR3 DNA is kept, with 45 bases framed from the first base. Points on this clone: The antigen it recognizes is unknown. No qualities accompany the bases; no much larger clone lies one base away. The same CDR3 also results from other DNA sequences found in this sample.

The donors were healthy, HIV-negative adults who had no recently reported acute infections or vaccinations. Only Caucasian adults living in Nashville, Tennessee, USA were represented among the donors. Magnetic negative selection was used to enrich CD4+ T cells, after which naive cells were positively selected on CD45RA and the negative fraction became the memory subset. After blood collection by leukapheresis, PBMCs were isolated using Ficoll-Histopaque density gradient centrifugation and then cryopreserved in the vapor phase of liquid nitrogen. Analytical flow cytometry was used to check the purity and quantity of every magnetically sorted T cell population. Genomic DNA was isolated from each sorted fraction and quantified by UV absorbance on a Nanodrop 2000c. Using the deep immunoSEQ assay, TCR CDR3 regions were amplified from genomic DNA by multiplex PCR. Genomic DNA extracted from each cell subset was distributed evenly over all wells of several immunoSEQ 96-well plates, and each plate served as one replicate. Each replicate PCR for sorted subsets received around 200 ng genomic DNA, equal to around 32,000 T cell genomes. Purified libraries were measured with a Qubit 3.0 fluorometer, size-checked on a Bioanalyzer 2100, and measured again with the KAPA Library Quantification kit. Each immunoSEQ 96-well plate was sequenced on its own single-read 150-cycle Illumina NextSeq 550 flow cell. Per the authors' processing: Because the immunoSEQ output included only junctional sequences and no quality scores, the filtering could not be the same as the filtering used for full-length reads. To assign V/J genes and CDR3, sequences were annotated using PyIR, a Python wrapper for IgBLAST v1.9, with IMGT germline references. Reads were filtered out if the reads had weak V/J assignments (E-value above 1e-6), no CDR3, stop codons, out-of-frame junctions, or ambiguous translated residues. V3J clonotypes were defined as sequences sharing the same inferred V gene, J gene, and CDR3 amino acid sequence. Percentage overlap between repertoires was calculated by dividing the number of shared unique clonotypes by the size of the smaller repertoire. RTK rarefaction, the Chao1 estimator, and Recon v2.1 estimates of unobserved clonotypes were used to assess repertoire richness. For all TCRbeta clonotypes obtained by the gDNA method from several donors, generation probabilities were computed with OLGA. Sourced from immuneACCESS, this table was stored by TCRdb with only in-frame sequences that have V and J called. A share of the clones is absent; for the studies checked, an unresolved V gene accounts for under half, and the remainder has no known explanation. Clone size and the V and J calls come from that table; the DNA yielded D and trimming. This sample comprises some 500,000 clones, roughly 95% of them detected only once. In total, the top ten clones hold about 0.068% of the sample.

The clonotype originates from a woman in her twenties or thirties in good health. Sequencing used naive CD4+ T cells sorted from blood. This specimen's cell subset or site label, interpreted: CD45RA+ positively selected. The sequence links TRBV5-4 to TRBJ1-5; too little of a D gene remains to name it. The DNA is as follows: TGTGCCAGCAGCTTAGGTGGAGATAGCAATCAGCCCCAGCATTTT. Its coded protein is CASSLGGDSNQPQHF.